Below, 32 T cell receptor beta chains from the same sample are listed, as sequenced in a study of blood T cell repertoires in COVID-19. Data came from immunoSEQ multiplex PCR; TCRdb stores just in-frame clones and leaves some out. The sample contains under 250,000 clones, about 94% of which appear only once. The sample consisted of peripheral blood. These receptors all come from a man in his 60s with COVID-19, enrolled during active disease.

The V and J genes are TRBV4-1 and TRBJ1-2; the D gene is possibly TRBD1 (5 bases). This CDR3 comprises 15 residues. CDR1 is MGHRA and CDR2 is YSYEKL in the germline V gene. V gave up 4 bases and J gave up 3 bases, with 15 bases separating them. DNA of the CDR3: TGCGCCAGCAGCCCCGGGGGGAAAAGCGACTATGGCTACACCTTC. It translates to CASSPGGKSDYGYTF.

The V and J genes are TRBV18 and TRBJ2-1; 8 positions match TRBD2. This CDR3 spans 16 amino acids. Unmatched junction bases numbered 8, after V lost 3 bases and J lost 4 bases. Germline lookup yields CDR1 KGHSH and CDR2 LQKENI. CDR3 nucleotide sequence: TGTGCCAGCTCACCCTCCGCGACTAGCGTATACAATGAGCAGTTCTTC. It translates to CASSPSATSVYNEQFF.

The V and J genes are TRBV7-9 and TRBJ2-2; D is perhaps TRBD2 (5 bases). This CDR3 has 15 amino acids. Germline V gives CDR1 SEHNR, CDR2 FQNEAQ (reference sequence). The V end was cut by 2 bases, the J end by 5 bases, with 12 bases between. The CDR3 spells CASSLPGLVTGELFF. CDR3 sequence (DNA): TGTGCCAGCAGCTTACCGGGGTTAGTGACCGGGGAGCTGTTTTTT.

The chain recombines TRBV10-3 with TRBJ2-7, with D possibly TRBD2 on 7 matching bases. The CDR3 sequence is 13 residues long. Germline V lookup: CDR1 ENHRY, CDR2 SYGVKD. V was trimmed by 6 bases and J by 4 bases, leaving 13 bases between them. The CDR3 coding sequence is TGTGCCATCAGGGGAGGGGGGAAATACGAGCAGTACTTC. Its translation: CAIRGGGKYEQYF.

The rearrangement links TRBV6-4 to TRBJ2-1; D is uncertain. Looked up from germline, CDR1 is MRHNA and CDR2 is SNTAGT. Trimming removed 4 bases at V and 2 bases at J, with 6 bases between. The CDR3 is 13 amino acids. CDR3 nucleotides: TGTGCCAGCAGTGGCGAGGCCTACAATGAGCAGTTCTTC. Residues: CASSGEAYNEQFF.

The chain is built from TRBV30 and TRBJ1-2; 9 positions agree with TRBD1. CDR1 GTSNPN and CDR2 SVGIG come from the germline V gene (reference sequence). The CDR3 consists of 15 residues. J was trimmed by 6 bases and V by 1 base; bases with no gene match: 9. The CDR3 region has the DNA TGTGCCTGGAGTGACTCCGGGACAGGGTCTCATGGCTACACCTTC. Amino acids: CAWSDSGTGSHGYTF.

CDR3 amino acids: CATGGTINEKLFF. CDR3 sequence (DNA): TGTGCCACCGGTGGGACAATTAATGAAAAACTGTTTTTT. The rearrangement uses TRBV10-3 and TRBJ1-4; D possibly corresponds to TRBD1 (6 bases). Germline V gene data show CDR1 as ENHRY and CDR2 as SYGVKD. This CDR3 is 13 amino acids long. V shed 10 bases and J shed 4 bases, with 13 bases lying between them.

This chain joins TRBV7-9 and TRBJ1-2; no firm D call. Germline assignment: CDR1 SEHNR and CDR2 FQNEAQ (reference sequence). CDR3 length: 14 amino acids. V dropped 3 bases and J dropped 1 base, with 9 bases sitting between them. The CDR3, as DNA: TGTGCCAGCAGCTTGGAGGCCGTTAACTATGGCTACACCTTC. This encodes CASSLEAVNYGYTF.

The CDR3 protein is CASSGTSGRGDTQYF. The CDR3 DNA sequence: TGTGCCAGCAGCGGAACTAGCGGGAGGGGAGATACGCAGTATTTT. The chain combines TRBV7-3 with TRBJ2-3; 13 nucleotides line up with TRBD2. CDR3 size: 15 residues. From germline, CDR1 is SGHTA and CDR2 FQGTGA. The V gene end was trimmed by 5 bases and the J gene end by 5 bases; junction bases not matched to a gene: 4.

The J gene is TRBJ1-6, the V gene TRBV11-2; D uncertain. The CDR3 sequence is 16 residues long. Deletions cut 7 bases from V and 0 bases from J, with 13 bases between. CDR1 and CDR2 (germline): SGHAT, FQNNGV. The CDR3 sequence is CASTPFEGSYNSPLHF. The DNA of the CDR3 is TGTGCCAGCACCCCCTTTGAGGGCTCCTATAATTCACCCCTCCACTTT.

The V gene is TRBV12-5, the J gene TRBJ1-1; 7 nucleotides agree with TRBD1. The CDR3 totals 13 residues. Germline CDR1 and CDR2: LGHNT and FRNRAP. V lost 0 bases and J lost 11; bases outside the gene matches: 6. CDR3 DNA: TGTGCTAGTGGTTTGGTACTAGGACAGGAGGCTTTCTTT. Translated: CASGLVLGQEAFF. Based on the CDR3 plus reference TRBV12-5 and TRBJ1-1, the full variable domain is DARVTQTPRHKVTEMGQEVTMRCQPILGHNTVFWYRQTMMQGLELLAYFRNRAPLDDSGMPKDRFSAEMPDATLATLKIQPSEPRDSAVYFCASGLVLGQEAFFGQGTRLTVV.

The J gene is TRBJ2-2, the V gene TRBV3-1 (or the pseudogene TRBV3-2), with 7 bases aligning to TRBD1. J was trimmed by 8 bases and V by 4 bases; bases with no gene match: 7. This CDR3 spans 14 amino acids. Germline lookup yields CDR1 LGHDT and CDR2 YNNKEL (reference sequence). The CDR3 sequence is CASSLTGIVGELFF. Written as DNA, the CDR3 is TGTGCCAGCAGCCTGACAGGGATAGTAGGGGAGCTGTTTTTT.

V is TRBV10-3 and J is TRBJ1-2; TRBD1 is a possible D gene (5 bases). With 7 bases removed from V and 1 base from J, the gap between germline ends came to 13 bases. Germline assignment: CDR1 ENHRY and CDR2 SYGVKD. The CDR3 consists of 14 residues. The CDR3 coding sequence is TGTGCCATCAATCGGCAGGGCCGTAACTATGGCTACACCTTC. Protein sequence: CAINRQGRNYGYTF.

The chain joins TRBV24-1 to TRBJ2-7, with D maybe TRBD1 (6 bases). Trimming shortened V by 8 bases and J by 3 bases, and 16 bases separated the two germline ends. The length of the CDR3 is 14 residues. Germline loops: CDR1 KGHDR, CDR2 SFDVKD. The CDR3, as DNA: TGTGCCACCACTGCACAGGGTTGGTTCTACGAGCAGTACTTC. Translated: CATTAQGWFYEQYF.

In this sample, this clone turned up once. The V and J genes are TRBV18 and TRBJ1-1, with TRBD1 matching over 8 bases. The CDR3 is 14 amino acids. J was trimmed by 5 bases and V by 3 bases; bases with no gene match: 5. Germline V lookup: CDR1 KGHSH, CDR2 LQKENI. In DNA form, the CDR3 reads TGTGCCAGCTCACCGGGACAGGCTGGGACTGAAGCTTTCTTT. Translating it yields CASSPGQAGTEAFF.

The V and J genes are TRBV11-3 and TRBJ1-5, with D possibly being TRBD1 (6 bases). Trimming removed 3 bases from V and 2 bases from J, with 14 bases in between. Germline V gene sequence: CDR1 SGHNT, CDR2 YENEEA. The CDR3 spans 16 residues. CDR3 sequence: CASSLGHEGCNQPQHF. CDR3 nucleotide sequence: TGTGCCAGCAGCTTGGGACACGAGGGCTGCAATCAGCCCCAGCATTTT.

The chain uses TRBV30 and TRBJ1-6, with 9 nucleotides matching TRBD1. The CDR3 length is 14 residues. V trimming: 5 bases; J trimming: 9 bases; junction bases outside the gene matches: 8. Germline CDR1 is GTSNPN and CDR2 is SVGIG (reference sequence). The CDR3 DNA is TGTGCCTGGGGGGCCGGGACAGGGCTTTCACCCCTCCACTTT. This translates into CAWGAGTGLSPLHF.

The chain uses TRBV3-1 (or the pseudogene TRBV3-2) and TRBJ2-1, with D maybe TRBD2 (5 bases). The germline V gene encodes CDR1 LGHDT and CDR2 YNNKEL (reference sequence). The CDR3 is made up of 14 amino acids. Trimming shortened V by 3 bases and J by 2 bases, and 8 bases separated the two germline ends. CDR3 in amino acids: CASSQRATYNEQFF. The CDR3 DNA reads TGTGCCAGCAGCCAGCGGGCTACCTACAATGAGCAGTTCTTC.

The CDR3 region is CASSPSTGTSGSDNEQFF. Here the CDR3 DNA reads TGCGCCAGCAGCCCCTCAACGGGGACTAGCGGAAGTGACAATGAGCAGTTCTTC. J is TRBJ2-1 and V is TRBV4-1; 11 nucleotides match TRBD2. The CDR3 has 18 amino acids. Germline CDR1 is MGHRA and CDR2 is YSYEKL. Unmatched junction bases numbered 13, after V lost 4 bases and J lost 5 bases.

This sequence joins TRBV6-5 and TRBJ2-7; TRBD1 is a possible D gene (5 bases). CDR3 length: 13 residues. V was cut by 7 bases and J by 2 bases, with 12 bases left in between. The germline V gene encodes CDR1 MNHEY and CDR2 SVGAGI. The CDR3 loop is CASKRTQPYEQYF. The CDR3 DNA reads as TGTGCCAGCAAAAGGACACAACCCTACGAGCAGTACTTC.

The chain combines TRBV5-6 with TRBJ2-1; 10 bases agree with TRBD1. Germline CDR1 and CDR2: SGHDT and YYEEEE. The CDR3 has 17 amino acids. After removal of 4 bases from V and 0 bases from J, the junction contained 7 bases not matched to a gene. The CDR3 region has the DNA TGTGCCAGCAGCGACCGGGACAGGGGACTCTCCTACAATGAGCAGTTCTTC. It is translated as CASSDRDRGLSYNEQFF.

A single count supports this clone. The chain has TRBV7-9 and TRBJ1-3, with D perhaps matching TRBD1 (6 bases). The germline gives CDR1 SEHNR, CDR2 FQNEAQ (reference sequence). V shed 5 bases and J shed 0 bases, with 14 bases lying between them. The CDR3 has 16 amino acids. CDR3 loop: CASSVTGRGSGNTIYF. The CDR3 DNA reads TGTGCCAGCAGCGTAACAGGGCGCGGCTCTGGAAACACCATATATTTT.

The genes are TRBV7-2 and TRBJ1-5; D is uncertain. Germline CDR1 SGHTA, CDR2 FQGNSA. Trimming shortened V by 1 base and J by 0 bases, and 7 bases separated the two germline ends. This CDR3 is 15 amino acids long. The CDR3: CASSLGASSNQPQHF. The DNA of the CDR3 is TGTGCCAGCAGCTTAGGGGCAAGTAGCAATCAGCCCCAGCATTTT. Full variable domain (missing parts from reference TRBV7-2 and TRBJ1-5): GAGVSQSPSNKVTEKGKDVELRCDPISGHTALYWYRQSLGQGLEFLIYFQGNSAPDKSGLPSDRFSAERTGGSVSTLTIQRTQQEDSAVYLCASSLGASSNQPQHFGDGTRLSIL.

The chain has TRBV3-1 (or the pseudogene TRBV3-2) and TRBJ2-3, with 13 bases lining up with TRBD2. The CDR3 spans 19 residues. V was pared by 4 bases and J by 5 bases, with 15 bases of the junction left unmatched. The germline gives CDR1 LGHDT, CDR2 YNNKEL (reference sequence). The CDR3 loop is CASSLPGLAGLPSKDTQYF. The CDR3, as DNA: TGTGCCAGCAGCCTACCGGGACTAGCGGGGTTGCCTTCGAAAGATACGCAGTATTTT.

The chain carries TRBV5-1 and TRBJ1-1; possible D gene TRBD1, 6 bases. The CDR3 contains 13 residues. Germline V gives CDR1 SGHRS, CDR2 YFSETQ. Trimming left V 10 bases short and J 2 bases short, with 15 bases between. The CDR3 nucleotides read TGCGCCTCCCAGACAGGAACCAACACTGAAGCTTTCTTT. It yields the protein CASQTGTNTEAFF. The full variable domain, completed using reference TRBV5-1 and TRBJ1-1, is KAGVTQTPRYLIKTRGQQVTLSCSPISGHRSVSWYQQTPGQGLQFLFEYFSETQRNKGNFPGRFSGRQFSNSRSEMNVSTLELGDSALYLCASQTGTNTEAFFGQGTRLTVV.

This clone was seen a few times. The DNA for the CDR3 is TGTGCCAGCAGATTGCAGGGGACAGGGGCAATCTACGAGCAGTACTTC. This translates into CASRLQGTGAIYEQYF. The chain combines TRBV5-5 with TRBJ2-7; 10 bases align to TRBD1. There are 16 residues in the CDR3. CDR1 is SGHKS, CDR2 YYEKEE, per germline (reference sequence). After removal of 5 bases from V and 3 bases from J, the junction contained 11 bases not matched to a gene.

The chain has TRBV6-5 and TRBJ1-2; D perhaps matches TRBD1 (5 bases). Germline loops: CDR1 MNHEY, CDR2 SVGAGI. V lost 0 bases, J lost 6 bases, and 14 bases lay in between. The CDR3 totals 15 residues. The CDR3 DNA sequence: TGTGCCAGCAGTTACTCGCCTTGGGGAGGGGATGGCTACACCTTC. Its translation: CASSYSPWGGDGYTF.

This CDR3 reads CASSYRPLAGEVLVTDTQYF. CDR3 in DNA: TGCGCCAGCAGCTACCGCCCTCTTGCGGGGGAGGTTTTGGTTACAGATACGCAGTATTTT. The gene calls are TRBV5-1 and TRBJ2-3; TRBD2 agrees at 7 bases. Germline values: CDR1 SGHRS, CDR2 YFSETQ. This CDR3 has 20 amino acids. V lost 3 bases, J lost 3 bases, and 22 bases stayed unmatched.

CDR3 region: CASSLARSSGNTIYF. DNA for the CDR3: TGTGCCAGCAGCTTAGCTCGGAGCTCTGGAAACACCATATATTTT. The genes are TRBV7-6 and TRBJ1-3, with D unclear. CDR3 length: 15 residues. Trimming removed 0 bases from V and 0 bases from J, with 6 bases in between. Germline-derived CDR1 and CDR2 are SGHVS and FNYEAQ. Combining the CDR3 with reference TRBV7-6 and TRBJ1-3 gives the whole variable domain GAGVSQSPRYKVTKRGQDVALRCDPISGHVSLYWYRQALGQGPEFLTYFNYEAQQDKSGLPNDRFSAERPEGSISTLTIQRTEQRDSAMYRCASSLARSSGNTIYFGEGSWLTVV.

The CDR3 coding sequence is TGTGCCAGCAGCGTAGCTGGACAGGGGGCCGCTTATGGCTACACCTTC. This gives the protein CASSVAGQGAAYGYTF. This rearrangement joins TRBV9 to TRBJ1-2; 11 positions agree with TRBD1. This CDR3 comprises 16 residues. Germline CDR1 SGDLS, CDR2 YYNGEE. The ends lost 0 bases at V and 5 bases at J; junction bases unmatched: 6.

The rearrangement uses TRBV30 and TRBJ2-6, with TRBD1 matching 7 bases. Germline trimming cut 1 base from V and 0 bases from J; bases unmatched to any gene: 3. CDR3 length: 16 amino acids. The V gene's germline CDR1 is GTSNPN and CDR2 SVGIG (reference sequence). CDR3 protein: CAWSGQGFSGANVLTF. The CDR3, as DNA: TGTGCCTGGAGTGGACAGGGCTTCTCTGGGGCCAACGTCCTGACTTTC.

The rearrangement links TRBV14 to TRBJ1-2; D gene ambiguous. The CDR3 is 14 residues long. Germline V lookup: CDR1 SGHDN, CDR2 FVKESK. Trimming stripped 3 bases from V and 2 bases from J, with 10 bases between. The CDR3 bases are TGTGCCAGCAGCCATTCGGGCGGGAACTATGGCTACACCTTC. Translating it yields CASSHSGGNYGYTF.